The entry below describes one T cell receptor beta chain. It has no known antigen specificity. A much larger clone lies a single base off, so this may be a read error. The data are from a study of CDR3 diversity in severe acne (dated 2019 in TCRdb). V has 2 bases trimmed and J has 6 bases trimmed; junction bases matching no gene number 11. CDR1 is given as SGHNT and CDR2 as YYREEE, both from the germline V gene (reference sequence). The CDR3 has 15 amino acids, counting the end cysteine and phenylalanine. Only CDR3 DNA is held: 45 bases, read in frame from base 1. Receptors were amplified or captured by PCR. Sequencer: Illumina HiSeq 2000. The public reads were reanalyzed by TCRdb: fastp trimming at Q25, MiXCR alignment, in-frame beta chains only. One record per CDR3 amino acid sequence lists the most common genes and DNA. This sample lists roughly 93,000 distinct CDR3 sequences; approximately 49% were detected once. Jointly, the top ten make up approximately 10% of the sample.

The specimen was blood. The source of this sequence is a male donor with severe acne vulgaris. The rearranged segments are TRBV5-4 and TRBJ2-7; 7 middle bases align to TRBD2. The nucleotide sequence reads TGTGCCAGCAGCTTTATGAAGCGGGACCGCCTCGAGCAGTACTTC. The encoded protein is CASSFMKRDRLEQYF.